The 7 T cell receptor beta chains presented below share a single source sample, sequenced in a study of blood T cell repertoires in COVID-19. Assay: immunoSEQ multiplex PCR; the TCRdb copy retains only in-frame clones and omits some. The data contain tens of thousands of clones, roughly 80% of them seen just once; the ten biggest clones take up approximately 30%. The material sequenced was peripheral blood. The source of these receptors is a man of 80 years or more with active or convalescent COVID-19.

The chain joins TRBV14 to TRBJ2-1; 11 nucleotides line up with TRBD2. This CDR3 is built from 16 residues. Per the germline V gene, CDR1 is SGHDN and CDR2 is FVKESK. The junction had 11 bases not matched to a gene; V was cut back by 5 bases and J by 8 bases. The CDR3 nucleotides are TGTGCCAGCAGCTCCGAACTACTAGCGGGAGTCGATGAGCAGTTCTTC. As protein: CASSSELLAGVDEQFF. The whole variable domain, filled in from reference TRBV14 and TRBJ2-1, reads EAGVTQFPSHSVIEKGQTVTLRCDPISGHDNLYWYRRVMGKEIKFLLHFVKESKQDESGMPNNRFLAERTGGTYSTLKVQPAELEDSGVYFCASSSELLAGVDEQFFGPGTRLTVL.

The CDR3 nucleotides are TGTGCCAGCAGCTTGGATGCCCGTAGCGAGCAGTACTTC. Amino acids: CASSLDARSEQYF. The chain has TRBV5-4 and TRBJ2-7; D gene ambiguous. Germline V gene sequence: CDR1 SGHNT, CDR2 YYREEE (reference sequence). The CDR3 is 13 residues long. V was cut by 0 bases and J by 6 bases, with 10 bases left in between.

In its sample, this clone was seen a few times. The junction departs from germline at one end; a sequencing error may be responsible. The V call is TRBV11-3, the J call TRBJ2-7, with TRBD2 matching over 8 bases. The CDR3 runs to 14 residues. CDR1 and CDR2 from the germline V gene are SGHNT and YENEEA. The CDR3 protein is CASGLAGRSKRFDF. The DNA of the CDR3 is TGTGCCAGCGGATTAGCGGGGAGGTCTAAGCGCTTTGACTTC.

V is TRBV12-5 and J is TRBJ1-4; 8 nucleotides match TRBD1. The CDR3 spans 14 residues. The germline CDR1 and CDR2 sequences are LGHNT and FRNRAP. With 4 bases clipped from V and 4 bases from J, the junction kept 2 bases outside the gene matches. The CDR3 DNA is TGTGCTAGTGGTTCGACAGGGGATAATGAAAAACTGTTTTTT. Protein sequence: CASGSTGDNEKLFF.

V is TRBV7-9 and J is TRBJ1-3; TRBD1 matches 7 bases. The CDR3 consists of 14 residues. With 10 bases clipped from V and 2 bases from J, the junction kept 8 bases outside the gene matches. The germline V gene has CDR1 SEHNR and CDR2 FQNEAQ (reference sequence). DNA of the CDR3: TGTGCCATCGCAGGGGGGTACGCTGGAAACACCATATATTTT. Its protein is CAIAGGYAGNTIYF.

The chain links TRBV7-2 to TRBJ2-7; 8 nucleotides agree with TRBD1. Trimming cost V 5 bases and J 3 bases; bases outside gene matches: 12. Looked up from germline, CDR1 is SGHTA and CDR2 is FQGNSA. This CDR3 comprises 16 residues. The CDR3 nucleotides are TGTGCCAGCAGCCTGGGCGGCGGACAGGGTGGCTACGAGCAGTACTTC. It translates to CASSLGGGQGGYEQYF.

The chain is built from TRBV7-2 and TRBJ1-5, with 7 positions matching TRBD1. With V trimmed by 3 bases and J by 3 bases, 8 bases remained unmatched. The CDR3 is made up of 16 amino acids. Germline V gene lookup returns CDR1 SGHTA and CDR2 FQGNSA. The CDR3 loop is CASSLSGTELNQPQHF. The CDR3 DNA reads TGTGCCAGCAGCTTGTCCGGGACAGAACTCAATCAGCCCCAGCATTTT.